This is a list of T cell receptor beta chains from one sample in a study of cytomegalovirus exposure and HLA in healthy donors. Data came from immunoSEQ multiplex PCR; TCRdb stores just in-frame clones and leaves some out. The table lists about 130,000 clones, about 81% of them singletons. Input material: PBMCs. These receptors all come from a woman in her 30s in good health and CMV-seronegative. Each CDR3 is given with its conserved first and last residue. D genes are given only for firm matches. Size is omitted from some rows. Given values are once, few, many or a class for expanded clones.

clone_size j_call cdr3_length d_call v_call cdr3_nt cdr3_aa
NA TRBJ2-7 12 NA TRBV11-3 TGTGCCAGCAGCCCGACACAGTACGAGCAGTACTTC CASSPTQYEQYF
NA TRBJ2-1 15 TRBD1 TRBV4-1 TGCGCCAGCAGCCAAGGGACAGGGGTTTACAATGAGCAGTTCTTC CASSQGTGVYNEQFF
few TRBJ2-5 13 NA TRBV5-1 TGCGCCAGCAGCTCCCCGCGGGGTCAGACCCAGTACTTC CASSSPRGQTQYF
NA TRBJ2-7 14 TRBD1 TRBV6-1 TGTGCCAGCTCCCTCCGGGACAGGGAGTCCGAGCAGTACTTC CASSLRDRESEQYF
NA TRBJ2-4 16 NA TRBV2 TGTGCCAGCAGTGAGGGGATGACAGGCCTCAAAAACATTCAGTACTTC CASSEGMTGLKNIQYF
NA TRBJ2-7 15 TRBD2 TRBV5-6 TGTGCCAGCAGCTTTCCTAGCGGGAGTACGATGGGGCAGTACTTC CASSFPSGSTMGQYF
once TRBJ2-3 16 NA TRBV7-2 TGTGCCAGCAGCTTACAGGTAGCGGTGAGCACAGATACGCAGTATTTT CASSLQVAVSTDTQYF
NA TRBJ2-3 16 TRBD2 TRBV19 TGTGCCAGTAGTCCATGGACTAGCGGGAGTTCAGATACGCAGTATTTT CASSPWTSGSSDTQYF
NA TRBJ2-5 15 NA TRBV11-3 TGTGCCAGCAGCTTGTTAGGGGCCCAGCCGGAGACCCAGTACTTC CASSLLGAQPETQYF
NA TRBJ2-1 14 NA TRBV30 TGTGCCTGGAGTGAAACACTAGGCTACAATGAGCAGTTCTTC CAWSETLGYNEQFF
NA TRBJ2-7 16 TRBD2 TRBV7-2 TGTGCCAGCAGCTTAGTTAGGACTAGCGGGAACTACGAGCAGTACTTC CASSLVRTSGNYEQYF
NA TRBJ2-5 11 NA TRBV11-3 TGTGCCAGCAGCTCTAGAGAGACCCAGTACTTC CASSSRETQYF
NA TRBJ1-1 16 NA TRBV4-2 TGTGCCAGCAGCCAAGAGCCGGTGGGAGGGGTGACTGAAGCTTTCTTT CASSQEPVGGVTEAFF
few TRBJ1-3 15 NA TRBV7-7 TGTGCTAGCAGCCCCGGGTTCTCATCCGGAAACACCATATATTTT CASSPGFSSGNTIYF
once TRBJ2-5 15 NA TRBV6-6 TGTGCCAGCAGTTTCCGTATAAAGGGCGGGGAGACCCAGTACTTC CASSFRIKGGETQYF
NA TRBJ1-5 15 NA TRBV6-4 TGTGCCAGCAACACTACAGGGAATAGCAATCAGCCCCAGCATTTT CASNTTGNSNQPQHF